The clone carrying this T cell receptor beta chain was counted only a few times. Its antigen is unidentified. The sample comes from a study of T cells after yellow fever vaccination. About the study: Preparation used SMART-Seq v4 Ultra Low Input for the low-cell-number fractions.

This CDR3 contains 17 residues. Germline V gene lookup returns CDR1 MGHRA and CDR2 YSYEKL. Trimming took off 1 base at V and 0 bases at J, with 15 bases between the two ends. Production of TCR cDNA was by 5'RACE template switching, which also added a universal primer site and UMIs. TCRdb re-derived calls from the 5' RACE reads in MiXCR, one entry per CDR3 protein. The sample shows approximately 300,000 distinct CDR3 sequences, 8.7% of them seen only once. Study results and caveats: Reappearance after the booster was seen for most primary-vaccination clones, at 95% to 96% CD4 and about 90% CD8. Abundant clonotypes from the bulk population could get into FACS-sorted repertoires as contaminants.

The specimen was PBMCs, collected on the day of the first yellow fever vaccination. The sequence derives from a man between 18 and 29 years old who received the YFV17D yellow fever vaccine. The V call is TRBV4-1, the J call TRBJ1-1; D is unclear. The CDR3 DNA follows: TGCGCCAGCAGCCAAGGGCTAAAGGGCCACATGAACACTGAAGCTTTCTTT. Residues: CASSQGLKGHMNTEAFF.